One sample yielded the 24 T cell receptor beta chains listed below, sequenced in a study of T cells in Graves' hyperthyroidism and ophthalmopathy. Amplified TCR beta CDR3 regions derived from RNA transcripts. HTBI primers drove first-round RT-PCR of the TCR CDR3. TCRdb reprocessed the multiplex PCR reads via MiXCR and lists one record per CDR3 protein. The data show under 300,000 distinct CDR3 sequences, 12% to 15% seen once. Specimen: blood. The receptors derive from a woman between 40 and 50 years old with Graves' hyperthyroidism.

This clonotype was observed at least ten times. This chain uses TRBV13 with TRBJ2-1; TRBD2 matches 8 bases. The CDR3 is 16 amino acids. Germline V lookup: CDR1 PRHDT, CDR2 FYEKMQ (reference sequence). Trimming at V came to 0 bases and at J to 4 bases, leaving 5 bases not matched to a gene. CDR3 region: CASSLGLAETYNEQFF. CDR3 DNA: TGTGCCAGCAGCTTAGGACTAGCGGAGACTTACAATGAGCAGTTCTTC.

In this sample, this clonotype turned up many times. CDR3 residues: CASSLSAAPNEQFF. The CDR3 nucleotides read TGTGCCAGCAGTTTGAGCGCAGCCCCCAATGAGCAGTTCTTC. This chain connects TRBV12-3 or TRBV12-4 to TRBJ2-1; D gene ambiguous. Trimming cost V 3 bases and J 6 bases, with 12 bases left between them. The CDR3 is made up of 14 amino acids.

V and J are TRBV6-2 or TRBV6-3 and TRBJ2-5, with 9 bases matching TRBD2. Trimming at V came to 5 bases and at J to 7 bases, leaving 14 bases not matched to a gene. The germline gives CDR1 MNHEY, CDR2 SVGEGT. This CDR3 is built from 16 residues. The chain's CDR3 is CASSGTGTSFLGTQYF. The CDR3 bases are TGTGCCAGCAGTGGGACCGGGACTAGCTTCTTAGGGACCCAGTACTTC.

This clonotype was seen repeatedly, ten times or more. The J gene is TRBJ1-2, the V gene TRBV18; D possibly corresponds to TRBD1 (6 bases). The CDR3 runs 13 residues. Trimming cost V 5 bases and J 6 bases, with 13 bases left between them. Looked up from germline, CDR1 is KGHSH and CDR2 is LQKENI. The CDR3, as DNA: TGTGCCAGCTCAACACAGGGTACCCATGGCTACACCTTC. This translates into CASSTQGTHGYTF.

The chain has TRBV6-4 and TRBJ2-1; 11 nucleotides match TRBD2. This CDR3 region has 15 residues. The germline V gene encodes CDR1 MRHNA and CDR2 SNTAGT. The V segment lost 5 bases and the J segment 6 bases; nucleotides outside the gene matches: 6. The CDR3 loop reads CASSRLAGSGNEQFF. As DNA, the CDR3 is TGTGCCAGCAGTCGACTAGCGGGATCGGGCAATGAGCAGTTCTTC.

In its sample, this clonotype was seen many times. The chain joins TRBV9 to TRBJ1-4, with no clear D. This CDR3 region has 14 residues. With 3 bases removed from V and 0 bases from J, the gap between germline ends came to 6 bases. Germline V gene sequence: CDR1 SGDLS, CDR2 YYNGEE. The CDR3: CASSGTSTNEKLFF. CDR3 nucleotides: TGTGCCAGCAGCGGAACCTCAACTAATGAAAAACTGTTTTTT.

At least ten counts were recorded for this clonotype. This chain joins TRBV6-5 and TRBJ2-7; tentatively, D is TRBD1 (5 bases). Germline V CDR1 and CDR2: MNHEY, SVGAGI. The CDR3 is 13 residues long. V lost 2 bases and J lost 4, with 9 bases in between. CDR3 coding DNA: TGTGCCAGCAGTTACGGGGCGGTATACGAGCAGTACTTC. Amino acids: CASSYGAVYEQYF.

This clonotype was observed at least ten times. This sequence joins TRBV12-3 or TRBV12-4 and TRBJ2-2; D is unclear. Trimming took 2 bases from V and 5 from J, leaving 12 bases between them. This CDR3 is 15 amino acids long. CDR3 in DNA: TGTGCCAGCAGTTTATTGGCGGACGGGACCGGGGAGCTGTTTTTT. Encoded protein: CASSLLADGTGELFF.

CDR3: CASVSIWGTEAFF. CDR3 DNA sequence: TGTGCCAGTGTTAGTATATGGGGCACTGAAGCTTTCTTT. This chain connects TRBV19 to TRBJ1-1; no reliable D call. Between the trimmed V and J ends, which lost 8 bases and 4 bases, there was a span of 14 bases. This CDR3 spans 13 amino acids. Germline-derived CDR1 and CDR2 are LNHDA and SQIVND (reference sequence).

The V and J genes are TRBV20-1 and TRBJ1-1, with TRBD1 as a possible D gene (6 bases). Germline V gives CDR1 DFQATT, CDR2 SNEGSKA (reference sequence). The CDR3 has 14 residues. V lost 3 bases and J lost 1, with 12 bases in between. The CDR3 here is CSASRQAQNTEAFF. CDR3 DNA sequence: TGCAGTGCTAGCCGACAGGCGCAGAACACTGAAGCTTTCTTT.

The rearrangement uses TRBV11-3 and TRBJ1-1, with 7 bases aligning to TRBD1. V was pared by 3 bases and J by 10 bases, with 8 bases of the junction left unmatched. The CDR3 spans 13 residues. The germline gives CDR1 SGHNT, CDR2 YENEEA. The CDR3 region has the DNA TGTGCCAGCAGCTTCCAGGGGGTGGTAGGAGCTTTCTTT. Its translation: CASSFQGVVGAFF.

At least ten counts were recorded for this clonotype. This rearrangement joins TRBV27 to TRBJ1-5; 8 positions match TRBD1. V trimming: 5 bases; J trimming: 6 bases; junction bases outside the gene matches: 9. There are 15 residues in the CDR3. Per germline, CDR1 MNHEY and CDR2 SMNVEV (reference sequence). The CDR3 here is CASSPAAGGPQPQHF. CDR3 DNA: TGTGCCAGCAGTCCAGCAGCAGGGGGCCCTCAGCCCCAGCATTTT.

This clonotype occurred many times. V and J are TRBV18 and TRBJ2-3, with D maybe TRBD2 (6 bases). The ends were cut back, 8 bases at V and 6 bases at J, with 15 bases in the middle. In germline, CDR1 is KGHSH, CDR2 LQKENI. The CDR3 has 13 amino acids. The CDR3 DNA sequence: TGTGCCAGCAGCCTTACTGGGGGGGATACGCAGTATTTT. This translates into CASSLTGGDTQYF. Full variable domain (remainder filled in from reference TRBV18 and TRBJ2-3): NAGVMQNPRHLVRRRGQEARLRCSPMKGHSHVYWYRQLPEEGLKFMVYLQKENIIDESGMPKERFSAEFPKEGPSILRIQQVVRGDSAAYFCASSLTGGDTQYFGPGTRLTVL.

The chain combines TRBV20-1 with TRBJ2-3, with D perhaps given as TRBD1 or TRBD2 (5 bases each). The CDR3 covers 13 residues. Germline V gene lookup returns CDR1 DFQATT and CDR2 SNEGSKA (reference sequence). V was shortened by 7 bases and J by 3 bases, with 14 bases between the two germline ends. The CDR3 is CSGTRDRTDTQYF. In DNA, the CDR3 is TGCAGTGGAACCCGGGACCGAACAGATACGCAGTATTTT.

This clonotype has at least ten counts. V usage is TRBV7-2 and J usage is TRBJ1-6, with TRBD1 matching 7 bases. CDR1 and CDR2 (germline): SGHTA, FQGNSA. CDR3 length: 15 amino acids. Trimming removed 5 bases from V and 10 bases from J; junction bases left unmatched: 11. The DNA for the CDR3 is TGTGCCAGCAGCCCTAGACAGGGTGCAGGATCACCCCTCCACTTT. It is translated as CASSPRQGAGSPLHF.

This clonotype was found a few times. The V and J genes are TRBV2 and TRBJ1-4, with a tentative D call TRBD1 (5 bases). The germline V and J ends were trimmed by 8 bases and 6 bases, with 13 bases remaining between them. Germline CDR1 is SNHLY and CDR2 is FYNNEI. CDR3 length: 13 residues. The CDR3 nucleotides read TGTGCCAGCGCCCCATGGGGGTATGAAAAACTGTTTTTT. This gives the protein CASAPWGYEKLFF. The entire variable domain, with the rest obtained from reference TRBV2 and TRBJ1-4, is as follows: EPEVTQTPSHQVTQMGQEVILRCVPISNHLYFYWYRQILGQKVEFLVSFYNNEISEKSEIFDDQFSVERPDGSNFTLKIRSTKLEDSAMYFCASAPWGYEKLFFGSGTQLSVL.

This clonotype was seen repeatedly, ten times or more. V and J are TRBV2 and TRBJ2-3; 9 bases are a match to TRBD2. The CDR3 runs 15 residues. CDR1 is SNHLY, CDR2 FYNNEI, per germline. Unmatched junction bases numbered 6, after V lost 2 bases and J lost 6 bases. This CDR3 reads CASSETAGGRDTQYF. CDR3 DNA sequence: TGTGCCAGCAGTGAAACGGCGGGAGGGCGGGATACGCAGTATTTT. Looking up the rest from reference TRBV2 and TRBJ2-3 gives the full variable domain: EPEVTQTPSHQVTQMGQEVILRCVPISNHLYFYWYRQILGQKVEFLVSFYNNEISEKSEIFDDQFSVERPDGSNFTLKIRSTKLEDSAMYFCASSETAGGRDTQYFGPGTRLTVL.

This clonotype has ten or more counts. The gene calls are TRBV2 and TRBJ2-3, with D possibly being TRBD1 or TRBD2 (6 bases each). The CDR3 spans 15 residues. The V gene lost 7 bases and the J gene lost 1 base, with 15 bases spanning the gap. Germline-derived CDR1 and CDR2 are SNHLY and FYNNEI. The CDR3 DNA reads TGTGCCAGCAAATTGAACAGGGAGGGCACAGATACGCAGTATTTT. It yields the protein CASKLNREGTDTQYF.

This clonotype has ten or more counts. The chain links TRBV20-1 to TRBJ2-7, with 12 bases identical to TRBD2. This CDR3 is built from 14 residues. V shed 6 bases, J shed 2 bases, and the junction held 5 bases outside the gene matches. Germline CDR1 DFQATT, CDR2 SNEGSKA (reference sequence). The CDR3 protein is CSARTSGTPYEQYF. CDR3 DNA sequence: TGCAGTGCAAGGACTAGCGGGACCCCCTACGAGCAGTACTTC.

In this sample, this clonotype turned up a few times. This chain uses TRBV12-3 or TRBV12-4 with TRBJ2-6; 11 positions match TRBD1. This CDR3 comprises 19 residues. The V and J ends lost 7 bases and 1 base, in that order; junction bases with no gene match: 12. The CDR3 nucleotides are TGTGCCAGCATTCTTCTGGGACAGGGGGGTAAATCTGGGGCCAACGTCCTGACTTTC. Residues: CASILLGQGGKSGANVLTF.

This clonotype occurred many times. CDR3 protein: CASRRLAGTGELFF. The CDR3 DNA reads as TGTGCCAGCAGAAGACTAGCGGGAACCGGGGAGCTGTTTTTT. The chain joins TRBV2 to TRBJ2-2, with 11 bases matching TRBD2. The CDR3 has 14 amino acids. Germline-derived CDR1 and CDR2 are SNHLY and FYNNEI. Trimming cost V 6 bases and J 5 bases; bases outside gene matches: 2. Full variable domain (rest looked up from reference TRBV2 and TRBJ2-2): EPEVTQTPSHQVTQMGQEVILRCVPISNHLYFYWYRQILGQKVEFLVSFYNNEISEKSEIFDDQFSVERPDGSNFTLKIRSTKLEDSAMYFCASRRLAGTGELFFGEGSRLTVL.

This clonotype was seen more than once but under ten times. Being one base from a much bigger clone, this may be a read error. The chain carries TRBV2 and TRBJ1-2; the D gene is possibly TRBD1 (5 bases). This CDR3 has 13 amino acids. From germline, CDR1 is SNHLY and CDR2 FYNNEI. Trimming shortened V by 6 bases and J by 2 bases, and 10 bases separated the two germline ends. CDR3 loop: CASRGVLNYGYTF. In DNA form, the CDR3 reads TGTGCCAGCAGAGGGGTTCTCAACTATGGCTACACCTTC.

This clonotype was picked up many times. CDR3 nucleotide sequence: TGTGCCAGCAGTGAGGTCCCGACAGGGGTTAACTATGGCTACACCTTC. Translated, it gives CASSEVPTGVNYGYTF. The chain employs TRBV6-1 and TRBJ1-2; 8 bases line up with TRBD1. This CDR3 has 16 residues. The trim removed 3 bases at V and 1 base at J, leaving 7 bases unmatched. Germline V gene lookup returns CDR1 MNHNS and CDR2 SASEGT.

This clonotype was found many times. The CDR3 sequence: CASSYSGLNQPQHF. The CDR3 coding sequence is TGTGCCAGCAGTTACTCGGGGCTGAATCAGCCCCAGCATTTT. The chain recombines TRBV6-5 with TRBJ1-5; the D gene is possibly TRBD1 (5 bases). The CDR3 length is 14 residues. Germline V gene sequence: CDR1 MNHEY, CDR2 SVGAGI. The ends were cut back, 0 bases at V and 4 bases at J, with 7 bases in the middle.